Below, one T cell receptor beta chain is given with its context. Assay: immunoSEQ multiplex PCR; the TCRdb copy retains only in-frame clones and omits some. The table includes some 430,000 clones, 90% detected once. The sample is drawn from a study of blood T cell repertoires in COVID-19. Across the whole study: The cDNA or gDNA used as material had been derived from T cells, B-cell-depleted T cells, or PBMCs.

Per the germline V gene, CDR1 is LGHDT and CDR2 is YNNKEL (reference sequence). The CDR3 is made up of 16 amino acids. V was pared by 3 bases and J by 5 bases, with 7 bases of the junction left unmatched. Participants were aged about 18 to 100 years, lived in 20 to 25 US areas, and enrolled virtually. Cohort placement rested on clinical history that participants reported themselves. V usage is TRBV3-1 (or the pseudogene TRBV3-2) and J usage is TRBJ2-5; TRBD2 aligns across 12 bases. The sequence came from a man aged 18 to 29 who had recovered from COVID-19. The sample consisted of PBMCs or T cells enriched from blood (not recorded which). The CDR3 reads CASSQRTSGARETQYF. CDR3 DNA sequence: TGTGCCAGCAGCCAGAGGACTAGCGGGGCCCGTGAGACCCAGTACTTC.